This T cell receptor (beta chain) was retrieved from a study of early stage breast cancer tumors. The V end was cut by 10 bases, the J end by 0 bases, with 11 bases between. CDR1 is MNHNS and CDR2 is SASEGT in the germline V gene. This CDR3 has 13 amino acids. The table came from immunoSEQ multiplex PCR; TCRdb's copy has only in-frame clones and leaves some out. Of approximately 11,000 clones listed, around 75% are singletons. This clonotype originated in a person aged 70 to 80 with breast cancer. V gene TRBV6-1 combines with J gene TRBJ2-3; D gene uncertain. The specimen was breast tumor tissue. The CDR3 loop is CATRVASTDTQYF. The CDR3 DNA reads TGTGCCACCCGGGTCGCTAGCACAGATACGCAGTATTTT.